The 9 T cell receptor beta chains below come from one sample, sequenced in a study of siplizumab effects on memory and regulatory T cells. Produced via immunoSEQ multiplex PCR; TCRdb's table is partial and in-frame only. The sample yields about 66,000 clones, 90% to 98% seen once. Input material: naive CD8+ T cells sorted from blood. The source of these receptors is a human donor in good health.

This chain joins TRBV2 and TRBJ2-7; D is possibly TRBD1 (5 bases). The CDR3 length is 12 residues. Trimming took off 6 bases at V and 0 bases at J, with 6 bases between the two ends. Germline lookup yields CDR1 SNHLY and CDR2 FYNNEI. The CDR3 coding sequence is TGTGCCAGCAGGGGGCCCTCCTACGAGCAGTACTTC. It yields the protein CASRGPSYEQYF.

CDR3 residues: CASSPLAGALETQYF. For the CDR3, the DNA is TGTGCCAGCAGTCCCCTAGCGGGGGCCCTGGAGACCCAGTACTTC. This sequence joins TRBV6-4 and TRBJ2-5; 10 bases line up with TRBD2. CDR3 size: 15 residues. V dropped 5 bases and J dropped 5; count of bases not matched to a gene: 8. Germline V CDR1 and CDR2: MRHNA, SNTAGT.

V usage is TRBV13 and J usage is TRBJ2-3; 14 nucleotides agree with TRBD2. This CDR3 contains 19 residues. The germline V gene encodes CDR1 PRHDT and CDR2 FYEKMQ (reference sequence). V dropped 4 bases and J dropped 6; count of bases not matched to a gene: 15. CDR3 nucleotides: TGTGCCAGCAGCTCGGGGACTAGCGGGGGCGAACACACAGCCGATACGCAGTATTTT. It specifies CASSSGTSGGEHTADTQYF.

CDR3 in DNA: TGTGCCAGCAGGACCGGGACAGGGGATTCGTACGAGCAGTACTTC. Encoded protein: CASRTGTGDSYEQYF. The chain has TRBV27 and TRBJ2-7, with TRBD1 matching 10 bases. Germline V gives CDR1 MNHEY, CDR2 SMNVEV (reference sequence). V was clipped by 6 bases and J by 4 bases; unmatched bases: 9. The CDR3 is made up of 15 amino acids.

V is TRBV19 and J is TRBJ2-2; 7 bases align to TRBD1. This CDR3 is built from 15 residues. Germline CDR1 reads LNHDA; CDR2 reads SQIVND (reference sequence). Trimming cost V 0 bases and J 7 bases; bases outside gene matches: 5. CDR3 protein: CASSIDPAGGGELFF. The CDR3 nucleotides are TGTGCCAGTAGTATAGATCCGGCAGGGGGCGGGGAGCTGTTTTTT.

The chain recombines TRBV13 with TRBJ2-3; D is uncertain. Germline CDR1 and CDR2: PRHDT and FYEKMQ (reference sequence). The V and J ends lost 6 bases and 6 bases respectively, with 13 bases between them. The CDR3 totals 13 residues. The DNA of the CDR3 is TGTGCCAGCAGACCCCCTATAAGTGATACGCAGTATTTT. This gives the protein CASRPPISDTQYF.

The V gene is TRBV4-2, the J gene TRBJ2-3, with 12 bases identical to TRBD2. Germline CDR1 and CDR2: LGHNA and YNFKEQ. The CDR3 has 16 amino acids. V lost 0 bases and J lost 7; bases outside the gene matches: 5. The CDR3 DNA is TGTGCCAGCAGCCAAGAATCTAGCGGGGGGGCATATACGCAGTATTTT. Translating gives CASSQESSGGAYTQYF.

The chain employs TRBV7-9 and TRBJ2-5, with TRBD2 identical over 8 bases. J lost 7 bases, V lost 5 bases, and 9 bases had no gene match. Looked up from germline, CDR1 is SEHNR and CDR2 is FQNEAQ (reference sequence). The CDR3 is 14 amino acids. CDR3 nucleotides: TGTGCCAGCAGCACCACTAGCGGTGTCGGGACCCAGTACTTC. Residues: CASSTTSGVGTQYF. Full variable domain (outside the CDR3, taken from reference TRBV7-9 and TRBJ2-5): DTGVSQNPRHKITKRGQNVTFRCDPISEHNRLYWYRQTLGQGPEFLTYFQNEAQLEKSRLLSDRFSAERPKGSFSTLEIQRTEQGDSAMYLCASSTTSGVGTQYFGPGTRLLVL.

This sequence joins TRBV6-1 and TRBJ1-1; D call uncertain. This CDR3 has 9 residues. V was clipped by 2 bases and J by 10 bases, with 2 bases between them. The germline CDR1 and CDR2 sequences are MNHNS and SASEGT. CDR3 sequence reads: CASSERAFF. In DNA form, the CDR3 reads TGTGCCAGCAGTGAAAGAGCTTTCTTT.